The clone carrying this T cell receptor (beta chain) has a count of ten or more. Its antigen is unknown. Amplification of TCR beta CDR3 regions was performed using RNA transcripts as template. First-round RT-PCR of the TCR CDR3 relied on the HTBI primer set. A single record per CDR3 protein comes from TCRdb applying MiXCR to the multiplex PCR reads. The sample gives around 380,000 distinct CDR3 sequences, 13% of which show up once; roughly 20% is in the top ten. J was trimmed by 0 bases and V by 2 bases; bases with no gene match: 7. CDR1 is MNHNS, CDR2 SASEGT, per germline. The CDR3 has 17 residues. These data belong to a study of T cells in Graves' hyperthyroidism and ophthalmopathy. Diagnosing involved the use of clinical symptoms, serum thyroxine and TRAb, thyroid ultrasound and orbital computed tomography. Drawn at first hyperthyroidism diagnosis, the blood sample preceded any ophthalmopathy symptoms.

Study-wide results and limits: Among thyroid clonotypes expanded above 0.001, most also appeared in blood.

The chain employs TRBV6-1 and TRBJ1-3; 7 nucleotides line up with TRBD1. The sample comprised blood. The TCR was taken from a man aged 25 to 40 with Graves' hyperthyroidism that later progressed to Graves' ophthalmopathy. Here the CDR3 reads CASSEYPGQYSGNTIYF. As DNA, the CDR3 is TGTGCCAGCAGTGAATATCCGGGACAGTACTCTGGAAACACCATATATTTT.